Shown below are 3 T cell receptor beta chains from a single sample sequenced in a study of T-cell memory formation after mild COVID-19. In TCRdb, the 5' RACE reads were re-called with MiXCR into one record per CDR3 protein. Among 150,000 to 200,000 distinct CDR3 sequences, around 30% were seen once, and the ten largest hold around 12%. The specimen sequenced was PBMCs or a T cell subset sorted from them (not recorded which). Receptor source: an adult woman who had mild COVID-19 (a few samples of this study predate the infection). Cell type and time point are not known.

V usage is TRBV5-6 and J usage is TRBJ1-5, with a weak D call TRBD1 (5 bases). CDR1 and CDR2 (germline): SGHDT, YYEEEE. The V gene lost 5 bases and the J gene lost 4 bases, with 13 bases spanning the gap. The CDR3 length is 14 residues. CDR3 protein: CASSTTGTNQPQHF. CDR3 DNA: TGTGCCAGCAGTACGACCGGGACGAATCAGCCCCAGCATTTT. The full variable domain, rest sourced from reference TRBV5-6 and TRBJ1-5, is DAGVTQSPTHLIKTRGQQVTLRCSPKSGHDTVSWYQQALGQGPQFIFQYYEEEERQRGNFPDRFSGHQFPNYSSELNVNALLLGDSALYLCASSTTGTNQPQHFGDGTRLSIL.

The V gene is TRBV11-2, the J gene TRBJ1-3; no definite D call. Germline V lookup: CDR1 SGHAT, CDR2 FQNNGV. V was shortened by 3 bases and J by 3 bases, with 6 bases between the two germline ends. The CDR3 covers 13 residues. As DNA, the CDR3 is TGTGCCAGCAGCTTGGAGGGTGGAAACACCATATATTTT. Translated: CASSLEGGNTIYF.

The chain links TRBV6-2 or TRBV6-3 to TRBJ2-7, with D hard to call. V gave up 6 bases and J gave up 2 bases, with 8 bases separating them. Per germline, CDR1 MNHEY and CDR2 SVGEGT. The CDR3 has 12 residues. CDR3: CASRPDPYEQYF. The CDR3 nucleotides are TGTGCCAGCAGACCGGACCCCTACGAGCAGTACTTC.